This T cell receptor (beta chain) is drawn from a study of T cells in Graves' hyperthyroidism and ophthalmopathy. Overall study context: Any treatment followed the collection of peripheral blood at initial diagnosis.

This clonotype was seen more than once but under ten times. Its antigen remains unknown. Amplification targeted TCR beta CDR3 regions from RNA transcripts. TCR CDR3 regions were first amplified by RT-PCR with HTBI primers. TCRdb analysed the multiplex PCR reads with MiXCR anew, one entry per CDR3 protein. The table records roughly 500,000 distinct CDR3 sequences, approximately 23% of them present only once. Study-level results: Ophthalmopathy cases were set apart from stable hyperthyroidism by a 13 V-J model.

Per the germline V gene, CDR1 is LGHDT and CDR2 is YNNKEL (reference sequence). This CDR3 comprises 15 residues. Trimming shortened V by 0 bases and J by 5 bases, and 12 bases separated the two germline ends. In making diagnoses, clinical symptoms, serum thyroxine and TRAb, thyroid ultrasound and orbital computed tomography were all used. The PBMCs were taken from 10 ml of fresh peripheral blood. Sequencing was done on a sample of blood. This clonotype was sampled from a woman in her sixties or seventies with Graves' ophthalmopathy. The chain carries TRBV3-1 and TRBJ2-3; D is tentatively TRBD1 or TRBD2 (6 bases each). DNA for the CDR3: TGTGCCAGCAGCCAAGACGCCAGGGGAGGAGATACGCAGTATTTT. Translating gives CASSQDARGGDTQYF.